This T cell receptor (beta chain) is from a study of blood T cell repertoires in COVID-19. The junction had 3 bases not matched to a gene; V was cut back by 6 bases and J by 5 bases. This CDR3 is built from 13 residues. Germline-derived CDR1 and CDR2 are LNHDA and SQIVND (reference sequence). Cohorts were assigned according to the clinical history that participants reported. Participants in the exposed group had met a COVID-19 case in the 2 weeks before joining the study. Authors' analysis steps: Reference gene primer amplification gave estimated nucleated cell counts. Using immunoSEQ multiplex PCR, the repertoire was profiled, and TCRdb retains in-frame clones only, with some absent. Clone size and V and J calls were adopted from that table, with D and trimming inferred from the DNA. The sample includes over 200,000 clones, less than 90% seen only once; the top ten take approximately 4%.

This TCR came from a woman aged 30 to 39 who had been exposed to COVID-19. Sequencing was carried out using PBMCs or T cells enriched from blood (not recorded which). The chain recombines TRBV19 with TRBJ1-5; 8 nucleotides line up with TRBD1. The CDR3, as DNA: TGTGCCAGTAGGGCAGGGGGCGATCAGCCCCAGCATTTT. Translating gives CASRAGGDQPQHF.